The 3 T cell receptor beta chains below come from one sample, sequenced in a study of blood T cell repertoires in COVID-19. TCRdb's copy holds only in-frame clones and misses some; the assay was immunoSEQ multiplex PCR. The table includes 350,000 to 400,000 clones, more than 75% detected once. Source material: PBMCs or T cells enriched from blood (not recorded which). Receptors originate from a woman aged 18-29 years who had recovered from COVID-19.

The rearrangement joins TRBV5-4 to TRBJ1-6; D is perhaps TRBD1 (6 bases). There are 14 residues in the CDR3. Germline assignment: CDR1 SGHNT and CDR2 YYREEE (reference sequence). V was clipped by 4 bases and J by 10 bases, with 15 bases between them. The CDR3 DNA reads TGTGCCAGCAGCCCAGGGACATCAACCTCACCCCTCCACTTT. This gives the protein CASSPGTSTSPLHF.

The chain joins TRBV9 to TRBJ1-5; TRBD1 agrees at 10 bases. The CDR3 is made up of 15 amino acids. The V gene's germline CDR1 is SGDLS and CDR2 YYNGEE. Trimming took 4 bases from V and 7 from J; bases not matched to a gene: 8. CDR3 loop: CASSPGTGEGQPQHF. Written as DNA, the CDR3 is TGTGCCAGCAGCCCAGGGACAGGGGAAGGCCAGCCCCAGCATTTT.

The rearrangement uses TRBV18 and TRBJ2-7; 7 nucleotides line up with TRBD1. J was trimmed by 3 bases and V by 5 bases; bases with no gene match: 7. This CDR3 comprises 14 residues. The germline V gene has CDR1 KGHSH and CDR2 LQKENI. The CDR3 spells CASSTQGQLYEQYF. DNA of the CDR3: TGTGCCAGCTCAACCCAGGGACAGCTCTACGAGCAGTACTTC.